A few counts support the clone carrying this T cell receptor beta chain. What it binds is not known. The data originate from a study of spatial heterogeneity in lung cancer. Time point reported: sample taken at primary tumor resection. Whole RNA came from tumor, nontumor lung or frozen PBMC and was sequenced without being sorted. Donation came from some 73 patients with untreated early-stage non-small cell lung cancer. Study outcomes and limitations: The study found ubiquitous expanded tumor TCRs in blood more at resection than follow-up.

Carried by each TCR cDNA molecule was a unique molecular identifier. From the 5' RACE reads, TCRdb called clonotypes with MiXCR, one entry per CDR3 protein. The table lists about 82,000 distinct CDR3 sequences, roughly 13% of them singletons. The sample in question was PBMCs, obtained at surgery. The TCR originated in a male donor with early-stage non-small cell lung cancer.

The CDR3 here is CASSLEGGSAETQYF. The CDR3 DNA reads TGTGCCAGCAGCTTAGAGGGGGGATCTGCGGAGACCCAGTACTTC. The V and J genes are TRBV7-3 and TRBJ2-5, with D perhaps being TRBD1 or TRBD2 (6 bases each). Trimming removed 2 bases at V and 5 bases at J, with 15 bases between. This CDR3 comprises 15 residues. Germline assignment: CDR1 SGHTA and CDR2 FQGTGA. Variable domain in full (rest from reference TRBV7-3 and TRBJ2-5): GAGVSQTPSNKVTEKGKYVELRCDPISGHTALYWYRQSLGQGPEFLIYFQGTGAADDSGLPNDRFFAVRPEGSVSTLKIQRTERGDSAVYLCASSLEGGSAETQYFGPGTRLLVL.